The sequence of this TCR beta chain was determined in a study of cytotoxic CD8 clonotypes in ibrutinib-treated CLL. CDR1 and CDR2 (germline): SNHLY, FYNNEI. This CDR3 region has 13 residues. V lost 4 bases, J lost 2 bases, and 9 bases lay in between. Sequencing used immunoSEQ multiplex PCR; TCRdb keeps in-frame clones, though not all of them. The data show 250,000 to 350,000 clones, around 76% seen once. The receptor's source is a human donor with chronic lymphocytic leukemia. The sample in question was PBMCs, obtained at disease progression, from a patient treated with ibrutinib. The chain employs TRBV2 and TRBJ2-7; weak D call: TRBD2 (5 bases). CDR3 region: CASSGPGTYEQYF. The CDR3 bases are TGTGCCAGCAGTGGGCCGGGGACCTACGAGCAGTACTTC.